The rows below give T cell receptor beta chains drawn from one sample of a study of blood T cells in healthy people across ages. TCRdb ran MiXCR on the 5' RACE reads and lists one entry per CDR3 protein. The table records some 710,000 distinct CDR3 sequences, about 47% of them present only once. The sequencing input was blood. The receptors were sampled from a man at least 80 years old in good health. The CDR3 runs from the conserved cysteine through the conserved F or W. The order of the fields is clone size, J gene, V gene, D gene, CDR3 protein, CDR3 DNA. A D gene is named only where the DNA matches it firmly. Part of the rows lack a size; the others show once, few, many or a class for expanded clones.

>NA|TRBJ2-5|TRBV30|NA
CAGGIVQETQYF
TGTGCCGGGGGGATCGTTCAAGAGACCCAGTACTTC
>NA|TRBJ2-1|TRBV12-3/TRBV12-4|TRBD2
CASSLRASGRYEQFF
TGTGCCAGCAGTTTAAGGGCTAGCGGGAGATACGAGCAGTTCTTC
>few|TRBJ2-1|TRBV6-5|NA
CAGRSDQQFF
TGTGCCGGTCGGAGCGATCAGCAGTTCTTC
>NA|TRBJ2-3|TRBV5-1|TRBD2
CASSPRTSGGSTDTQYF
TGCGCCAGCAGCCCAAGGACTAGCGGGGGCTCCACAGATACGCAGTATTTT
>NA|TRBJ2-1|TRBV11-2|NA
CASSLDFGGHNEQFF
TGTGCCAGCAGCTTAGATTTCGGGGGACACAATGAGCAGTTCTTC
>NA|TRBJ1-2|TRBV7-2|NA
CASSHRDGLTRDYGYTF
TGTGCCAGCAGTCATCGAGACGGGTTAACGCGCGACTATGGCTACACCTTC
>few|TRBJ2-7|TRBV29-1|NA
CSVMDAYSYEQYF
TGCAGCGTAATGGACGCGTACTCCTACGAGCAGTACTTC
>few|TRBJ1-4|TRBV9|NA
CASSVGTMNEKLFF
TGTGCCAGCAGCGTCGGGACAATGAACGAAAAACTGTTTTTT
>few|TRBJ1-1|TRBV12-3/TRBV12-4|NA
CASSPTKGRELAFF
TGTGCCAGCAGTCCCACAAAGGGTAGGGAACTGGCTTTCTTT
>once|TRBJ1-5|TRBV29-1|NA
CSVESGAGNQPQHF
TGCAGCGTTGAGTCGGGGGCCGGCAATCAGCCCCAGCATTTT
>few|TRBJ2-1|TRBV6-2/TRBV6-3|NA
CASSFLAALGDEQFF
TGTGCCAGCAGTTTTCTAGCCGCCCTGGGCGATGAGCAGTTCTTC
>once|TRBJ2-3|TRBV30|NA
CAWSVEFTDTQYF
TGTGCCTGGAGTGTGGAGTTCACAGATACGCAGTATTTT
>few|TRBJ2-1|TRBV18|NA
CASSPIEVFPTIGEQFF
TGTGCCAGCTCACCAATTGAGGTCTTCCCCACCATCGGAGAGCAGTTCTTC